This record looks at one T cell receptor (beta chain) sequence and its context. This CDR3 is built from 14 residues. V was pared by 2 bases and J by 3 bases, with 10 bases between. Attachment of unique molecular identifiers was made to individual cDNA molecules. TCRdb passed the 5' RACE reads through MiXCR, listing each CDR3 protein once. The sample has 90,000 or so distinct CDR3 sequences, about 15% seen once. The sample comes from a study of early T cells in non-severe SARS-CoV-2 infection. Study context: Sequencing of unsorted whole blood was done on bulk RNA, leaving chains unpaired.

The receptor's source is an adult who was a healthcare worker with PCR-confirmed SARS-CoV-2 infection or an uninfected control (not recorded which). J is TRBJ1-2 and V is TRBV12-3 or TRBV12-4, with unresolved D. The sequenced sample was whole blood. The CDR3 DNA follows: TGTGCCAGCAGTTTAAGACCGGACCACTATGGCTACACCTTC. Protein: CASSLRPDHYGYTF.